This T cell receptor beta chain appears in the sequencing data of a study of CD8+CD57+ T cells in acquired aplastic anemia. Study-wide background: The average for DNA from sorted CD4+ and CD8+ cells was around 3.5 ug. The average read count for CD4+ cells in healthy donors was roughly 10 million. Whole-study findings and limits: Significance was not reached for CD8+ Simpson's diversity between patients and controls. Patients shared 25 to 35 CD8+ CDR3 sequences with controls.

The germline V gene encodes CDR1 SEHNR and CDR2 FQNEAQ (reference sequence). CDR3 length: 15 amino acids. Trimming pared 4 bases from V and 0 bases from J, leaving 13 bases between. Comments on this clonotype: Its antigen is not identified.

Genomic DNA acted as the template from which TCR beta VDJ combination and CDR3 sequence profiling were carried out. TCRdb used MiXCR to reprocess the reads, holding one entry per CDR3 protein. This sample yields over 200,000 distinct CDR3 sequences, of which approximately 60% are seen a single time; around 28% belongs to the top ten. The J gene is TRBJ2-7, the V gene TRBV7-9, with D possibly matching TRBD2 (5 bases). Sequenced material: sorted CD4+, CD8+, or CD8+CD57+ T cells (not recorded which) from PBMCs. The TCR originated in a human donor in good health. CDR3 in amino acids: CASSSVEEASYEQYF. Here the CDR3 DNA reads TGTGCCAGCAGCTCCGTCGAGGAGGCCTCCTACGAGCAGTACTTC. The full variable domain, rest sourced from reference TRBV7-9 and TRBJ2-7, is DTGVSQNPRHKITKRGQNVTFRCDPISEHNRLYWYRQTLGQGPEFLTYFQNEAQLEKSRLLSDRFSAERPKGSFSTLEIQRTEQGDSAMYLCASSSVEEASYEQYFGPGTRLTVT.